This T cell receptor (beta chain) emerged from a study of identical twins. Findings and caveats of the study: Sharing of beta out-of-frame sequences by twins showed a weaker excess.

Unique molecular identifiers were present on the cDNA, which also gained a universal primer site by template switching. TCRdb re-called the 5' RACE reads through MiXCR, storing one row per CDR3 protein. The table includes about 900,000 distinct CDR3 sequences, approximately 13% detected once. Germline lookup yields CDR1 DFQATT and CDR2 SNEGSKA (reference sequence). This CDR3 region has 16 residues. Trimming removed 1 base from V and 8 bases from J; junction bases left unmatched: 11. Worth noting for this clonotype: The antigen is not known.

The same sample was also used in a study of yellow fever vaccine responses in identical twins.

The genes are TRBV20-1 and TRBJ1-6, with 7 positions matching TRBD1. The specimen was PBMCs. The sequence was collected from a woman between 18 and 30 years old in good health. This chain's CDR3 is CSARGPQGGYDSPLHF. The CDR3 DNA sequence: TGCAGTGCTAGAGGTCCCCAGGGGGGCTACGATTCACCCCTCCACTTT.